This TCR beta chain is drawn from a study of blood T cell repertoires in COVID-19. Looking at the study overall: Sources were T cells, B-cell-depleted T cells, or PBMCs; the material itself was cDNA or gDNA.

The CDR3 spans 13 residues. CDR1 SGHAT and CDR2 FQNNGV come from the germline V gene. V lost 5 bases to trimming and J lost 8 bases, with 15 bases between them. Clones were read by immunoSEQ multiplex PCR, and TCRdb kept only the in-frame ones, dropping some. The sample comprises approximately 300,000 clones, nearly 90% of which are singletons, and approximately 5% rests with the top ten. The TCR originated in a woman in her twenties or thirties who had recovered from COVID-19. The sample comprised PBMCs or T cells enriched from blood (not recorded which). The V gene is TRBV11-2, the J gene TRBJ1-1, with a weak D call TRBD1 (6 bases). Written as DNA, the CDR3 is TGTGCCAGCAGCCCTCACGGACAGCTAGAAGCTTTCTTT. This sequence encodes CASSPHGQLEAFF.